The 20 T cell receptor beta chains given below trace back to one sample, sequenced in a study of CD8 T cells in ankylosing spondylitis. Study-wide findings and caveats: A TCR beta motif made of fewer than 10 highly homologous variants seemed typical of ankylosing spondylitis blood.

Via MiXCR, TCRdb re-called the 5' RACE reads, giving one row per CDR3 protein. This sample has more than 650,000 distinct CDR3 sequences, with roughly 10% found just once. Antigens for these TCRs are unknown. Sequenced: blood, either unsorted or a sorted T cell fraction (not recorded which). The receptors originated from a male donor with ankylosing spondylitis.

There are a few counts of this clonotype. The chain recombines TRBV5-1 with TRBJ1-2, with D unresolved. This CDR3 comprises 15 residues. Trimming removed 0 bases at V and 5 bases at J, with 14 bases between. Germline values: CDR1 SGHRS, CDR2 YFSETQ. The CDR3 spells CASSLAAEGGYGYTF. The CDR3 coding sequence is TGCGCCAGCAGCTTGGCCGCAGAGGGCGGGTATGGCTACACCTTC.

This clonotype was picked up many times. The CDR3 region is CASSQGGGSYGYTF. The CDR3 region has the DNA TGTGCCAGCAGCCAAGGAGGGGGCTCCTATGGCTACACCTTC. This rearrangement joins TRBV4-2 to TRBJ1-2, with TRBD1 identical over 7 bases. Trimming removed 1 base from V and 4 bases from J; junction bases left unmatched: 3. This CDR3 spans 14 amino acids. The V gene's germline CDR1 is LGHNA and CDR2 YNFKEQ.

A few counts support this clonotype. The chain is built from TRBV20-1 and TRBJ1-2; 8 positions agree with TRBD1. The CDR3 is 14 amino acids. The trim removed 2 bases at V and 8 bases at J, leaving 10 bases unmatched. Germline CDR1 reads DFQATT; CDR2 reads SNEGSKA (reference sequence). CDR3 region: CSARHILDREGYTF. For the CDR3, the DNA is TGCAGTGCTAGACACATCTTGGACAGGGAGGGCTACACCTTC.

The chain links TRBV6-1 to TRBJ1-4; TRBD1 aligns across 7 bases. V lost 6 bases and J lost 7; bases outside the gene matches: 17. Germline values: CDR1 MNHNS, CDR2 SASEGT. This CDR3 has 17 residues. The DNA for the CDR3 is TGTGCCAGCAGGAGGATGGGAGGGGGCGATCGAATTGAAAAACTGTTTTTT. Translation gives CASRRMGGGDRIEKLFF.

The rearrangement uses TRBV7-2 and TRBJ1-1; unclear D gene. Trimming removed 4 bases at V and 3 bases at J, with 9 bases between. There are 13 residues in the CDR3. Germline V CDR1 and CDR2: SGHTA, FQGNSA. CDR3 loop: CASSWSPDTEAFF. As DNA, the CDR3 is TGTGCCAGCAGCTGGAGTCCGGACACTGAAGCTTTCTTT.

The chain has TRBV10-3 and TRBJ2-3; 11 bases agree with TRBD2. The CDR3 is 17 residues long. The junction had 11 bases not matched to a gene; V was cut back by 8 bases and J by 1 base. Germline assignment: CDR1 ENHRY and CDR2 SYGVKD. The CDR3 loop reads CAIAGGVAGGGTDTQYF. The DNA for the CDR3 is TGTGCCATCGCAGGCGGCGTAGCGGGAGGGGGCACAGATACGCAGTATTTT.

This clonotype was picked up a small number of times. The chain combines TRBV6-2 or TRBV6-3 with TRBJ2-7; D could derive from TRBD1 or TRBD2 (5 bases each). The CDR3 length is 14 residues. The germline V and J ends were trimmed by 5 bases and 2 bases, with 13 bases remaining between them. Germline V gene sequence: CDR1 MNHEY, CDR2 SVGEGT. DNA of the CDR3: TGTGCCAGCAGTACCCGGGACCAGACCTACGAGCAGTACTTC. Residues: CASSTRDQTYEQYF.

The rearrangement joins TRBV14 to TRBJ2-1; 11 bases are shared with TRBD2. Germline assignment: CDR1 SGHDN and CDR2 FVKESK. Losses at the gene ends were 0 bases for V and 9 bases for J; bases not matched to a gene: 4. The CDR3 contains 15 residues. The CDR3 nucleotides read TGTGCCAGCAGCCAAGAAGTAACTAGCGGGAGTGAGCAGTTCTTC. As protein: CASSQEVTSGSEQFF.

CDR3 loop: CSARVPGNEQFF. In DNA form, the CDR3 reads TGCAGTGCTAGAGTCCCCGGCAATGAGCAGTTCTTC. V and J are TRBV20-1 and TRBJ2-1; D is unresolved. CDR1 is DFQATT and CDR2 is SNEGSKA in the germline V gene (reference sequence). Trimming removed 1 base at V and 6 bases at J, with 7 bases between. This CDR3 has 12 amino acids.

This clonotype was detected many times. The chain joins TRBV27 to TRBJ2-1; D is possibly TRBD1 (5 bases). Germline CDR1 reads MNHEY; CDR2 reads SMNVEV (reference sequence). Trimming stripped 5 bases from V and 8 bases from J, with 13 bases between. The CDR3 runs to 13 residues. CDR3 nucleotide sequence: TGTGCCAGCAGTGCCCACAGGTCCGATGAGCAGTTCTTC. Its protein is CASSAHRSDEQFF.

V gene TRBV6-5 combines with J gene TRBJ1-2; a possible D gene is TRBD1 (5 bases). V shed 2 bases and J shed 3 bases, with 10 bases lying between them. Per germline, CDR1 MNHEY and CDR2 SVGAGI. The CDR3 is 14 residues long. In nucleotides, the CDR3 is TGTGCCAGCAGTTACGACGGGGCGCACTATGGCTACACCTTC. Protein product: CASSYDGAHYGYTF.

This clonotype was observed a handful of times. The J gene is TRBJ2-7, the V gene TRBV6-1; perhaps TRBD1 as D (6 bases). CDR1 is MNHNS, CDR2 SASEGT, per germline. V was trimmed by 3 bases and J by 10 bases, leaving 19 bases between them. This CDR3 is 14 amino acids long. The CDR3 loop reads CASSDPGQKLTQYF. In DNA form, the CDR3 reads TGTGCCAGCAGTGACCCCGGACAGAAGCTTACCCAGTACTTC.

This clonotype was picked up many times. The gene calls are TRBV2 and TRBJ2-1, with 11 bases identical to TRBD2. Looked up from germline, CDR1 is SNHLY and CDR2 is FYNNEI. V shed 6 bases and J 4 bases; nucleotides not matched to a gene: 5. The CDR3 spans 15 residues. The CDR3 nucleotides are TGTGCCAGCAGATTTAGCGGGGGGGCATACAATGAGCAGTTCTTC. Amino acid sequence: CASRFSGGAYNEQFF.

This clonotype was detected many times. The genes are TRBV5-1 and TRBJ2-3, with D possibly being TRBD2 (7 bases). The CDR3 length is 13 residues. Trimming took off 6 bases at V and 5 bases at J, with 13 bases between the two ends. Germline V gene sequence: CDR1 SGHRS, CDR2 YFSETQ. The CDR3 DNA is TGCGCCAGCACCGGACTAGGGGGAGATACGCAGTATTTT. Protein: CASTGLGGDTQYF.

This clonotype was counted only a few times. J is TRBJ2-3 and V is TRBV29-1; 10 bases match TRBD2. This CDR3 region has 16 residues. Germline loops: CDR1 SQVTM, CDR2 ANQGSEA. Germline trimming cut 7 bases from V and 4 bases from J; bases unmatched to any gene: 14. The CDR3 DNA sequence: TGCAGCGCCGACCGGGAAAGGACTAGCGGTTCAGATACGCAGTATTTT. It encodes CSADRERTSGSDTQYF.

This clonotype was detected a few times. This chain uses TRBV18 with TRBJ2-5; a possible D gene is TRBD1 (5 bases). Trimming removed 0 bases from V and 5 bases from J, with 13 bases in between. CDR3 length: 15 residues. Germline V gives CDR1 KGHSH, CDR2 LQKENI. Here the CDR3 reads CASSPPARGWETQYF. The CDR3 DNA follows: TGTGCCAGCTCACCACCGGCTAGGGGTTGGGAGACCCAGTACTTC.

The chain employs TRBV6-1 and TRBJ2-3; 16 nucleotides align to TRBD2. The V gene's germline CDR1 is MNHNS and CDR2 SASEGT. This CDR3 has 16 residues. Losses at the gene ends were 8 bases for V and 5 bases for J; bases not matched to a gene: 7. This CDR3 is CASWTGTSGGVDTQYF. The CDR3, as DNA: TGTGCCAGCTGGACAGGGACTAGCGGGGGGGTAGATACGCAGTATTTT.

At least ten counts were recorded for this clonotype. The chain recombines TRBV20-1 with TRBJ1-2; perhaps TRBD1 as D (5 bases). CDR1 is DFQATT, CDR2 SNEGSKA, per germline (reference sequence). Trimming took off 6 bases at V and 0 bases at J, with 20 bases between the two ends. The CDR3 is 16 amino acids. CDR3 sequence reads: CSAVEATGDPNYGYTF. CDR3 nucleotide sequence: TGCAGTGCCGTCGAAGCTACAGGAGATCCTAACTATGGCTACACCTTC.

This clonotype was counted only a few times. V usage is TRBV12-3 or TRBV12-4 and J usage is TRBJ2-7; possible D gene TRBD2, 6 bases. The V and J ends lost 3 bases and 6 bases respectively, with 15 bases between them. The length of the CDR3 is 14 residues. The DNA for the CDR3 is TGTGCCAGCAGTTTCCAAAGCGGGTCTCTCGAGCAGTACTTC. This translates into CASSFQSGSLEQYF.

The CDR3 coding sequence is TGCGCCAGCAGCTTGTTTGACAGTACGAACACTGAAGCTTTCTTT. Encoded protein: CASSLFDSTNTEAFF. This chain connects TRBV5-1 to TRBJ1-1; possibly TRBD1 for D (5 bases). The CDR3 totals 15 residues. Trimming left V 1 base short and J 1 base short, with 11 bases between. From germline, CDR1 is SGHRS and CDR2 YFSETQ.